The 28 T cell receptor beta chains given below trace back to one sample, sequenced in a study of blood T cell repertoires in COVID-19. Measured with immunoSEQ multiplex PCR; TCRdb has only the in-frame clones, and not every one. This table holds some 220,000 clones, roughly 80% found once. What was sequenced was peripheral blood. These receptors were obtained from a woman aged 70 to 79 with COVID-19, enrolled during active disease.

The gene calls are TRBV6-5 and TRBJ2-7, with 10 bases matching TRBD1. Per germline, CDR1 MNHEY and CDR2 SVGAGI. The ends lost 8 bases at V and 2 bases at J; junction bases unmatched: 6. There are 14 residues in the CDR3. The CDR3 loop is CASGGQGDPYEQYF. CDR3 sequence (DNA): TGTGCCAGCGGCGGACAGGGGGACCCCTACGAGCAGTACTTC.

J is TRBJ1-1 and V is TRBV6-5, with D possibly matching TRBD1 (6 bases). This CDR3 is built from 16 residues. Germline values: CDR1 MNHEY, CDR2 SVGAGI. V was pared by 0 bases and J by 1 base, with 12 bases between. The DNA for the CDR3 is TGTGCCAGCAGTTACTCTACAGGGTCTTCGAACACTGAAGCTTTCTTT. Translation: CASSYSTGSSNTEAFF.

The chain has TRBV6-2 or TRBV6-3 and TRBJ2-1, with 12 nucleotides matching TRBD2. Germline-derived CDR1 and CDR2 are MNHEY and SVGEGT. There are 18 residues in the CDR3. V lost 2 bases and J lost 0; bases outside the gene matches: 5. The CDR3 sequence is CASSYPSGRGSSYNEQFF. The CDR3 DNA reads as TGTGCCAGCAGTTACCCTAGCGGGAGGGGGAGCTCCTACAATGAGCAGTTCTTC.

The J gene is TRBJ2-1, the V gene TRBV28; TRBD2 agrees at 12 bases. This CDR3 contains 17 residues. J gave up 1 base and V 5 bases, and 6 bases lay outside the gene matches. Germline V gives CDR1 MDHEN, CDR2 SYDVKM. The DNA of the CDR3 is TGTGCCAGCAGTCCGACTAGCGGGGGCCCATCCTACAATGAGCAGTTCTTC. Translating it yields CASSPTSGGPSYNEQFF. Full variable domain (outside the CDR3, taken from reference TRBV28 and TRBJ2-1): DVKVTQSSRYLVKRTGEKVFLECVQDMDHENMFWYRQDPGLGLRLIYFSYDVKMKEKGDIPEGYSVSREKKERFSLILESASTNQTSMYLCASSPTSGGPSYNEQFFGPGTRLTVL.

V usage is TRBV27 and J usage is TRBJ2-7, with 10 positions matching TRBD2. V lost 6 bases to trimming and J lost 4 bases; unmatched junction nucleotides: 9. CDR1 is MNHEY and CDR2 is SMNVEV in the germline V gene (reference sequence). CDR3 size: 15 residues. The DNA of the CDR3 is TGTGCCAGCAGCACAAGCGGGAGGGCCTTTTACGAGCAGTACTTC. This codes for CASSTSGRAFYEQYF.

CDR3 in amino acids: CASSLITPGGRGYTF. CDR3 DNA: TGTGCCAGCAGTCTCATCACTCCCGGGGGTAGAGGCTACACCTTC. V is TRBV28 and J is TRBJ1-2; perhaps TRBD1 as D (5 bases). V was cut by 5 bases and J by 8 bases, with 21 bases left in between. CDR3 size: 15 residues. In germline, CDR1 is MDHEN, CDR2 SYDVKM.

J is TRBJ1-5 and V is TRBV28, with TRBD1 matching over 8 bases. In germline, CDR1 is MDHEN, CDR2 SYDVKM. The CDR3 has 18 amino acids. V was pared by 6 bases and J by 1 base, with 14 bases of the junction left unmatched. The CDR3 is CASRSAGTGGLSNQPQHF. DNA of the CDR3: TGTGCCAGCAGAAGTGCCGGGACAGGCGGCCTAAGCAATCAGCCCCAGCATTTT.

Points on this clone: The sample contains more than one DNA sequence encoding this CDR3. The J gene is TRBJ1-6, the V gene TRBV11-2; TRBD1 agrees at 7 bases. The CDR3 covers 13 residues. The V gene end was trimmed by 9 bases and the J gene end by 7 bases; junction bases not matched to a gene: 6. Germline lookup yields CDR1 SGHAT and CDR2 FQNNGV. The CDR3 DNA reads as TGTGCCAGTTCGACAGGGTTAAATTCACCCCTCCACTTT. Protein: CASSTGLNSPLHF.

This clone has only a few counts. Different DNA sequences within this sample yield the same CDR3. V gene TRBV5-8 combines with J gene TRBJ1-2; D possibly corresponds to TRBD1 (6 bases). Germline V gives CDR1 SGHTS, CDR2 YDEGEE. Between the trimmed V and J ends, which lost 4 bases and 4 bases, there was a span of 14 bases. This CDR3 has 14 amino acids. The CDR3, as DNA: TGTGCCAGCAGCCTAACAGGGAGGGTCTATGGCTACACCTTC. This translates into CASSLTGRVYGYTF.

The CDR3 DNA reads as TGTGCCAGAAGCCCGCGATGGACAGGCTCCTACGAGCAGTACTTC. It yields the protein CARSPRWTGSYEQYF. The V gene is TRBV5-3, the J gene TRBJ2-7; 7 positions match TRBD1. TRBV5-3 is an open reading frame, and its role is uncertain. The CDR3 totals 15 residues. Germline trimming cut 4 bases from V and 0 bases from J; bases unmatched to any gene: 7.

The chain joins TRBV9 to TRBJ1-1; no definite D call. CDR1 and CDR2 from the germline V gene are SGDLS and YYNGEE. V shed 0 bases and J shed 1 base, with 4 bases lying between them. This CDR3 has 13 residues. CDR3 coding DNA: TGTGCCAGCAGCGTAGACAAGAACACTGAAGCTTTCTTT. Translation gives CASSVDKNTEAFF.

The chain has TRBV7-3 and TRBJ2-3, with 13 bases identical to TRBD2. This CDR3 contains 15 residues. Germline V gene sequence: CDR1 SGHTA, CDR2 FQGTGA. Trimming removed 5 bases from V and 8 bases from J; junction bases left unmatched: 7. The chain's CDR3 is CASSPRTSGRSTQYF. CDR3 bases: TGTGCCAGCAGCCCCCGGACTAGCGGGAGAAGTACGCAGTATTTT.

The chain joins TRBV19 to TRBJ2-7; 8 nucleotides align to TRBD1. The V segment lost 5 bases and the J segment 0 bases; nucleotides outside the gene matches: 6. Germline V gene data show CDR1 as LNHDA and CDR2 as SQIVND (reference sequence). CDR3 length: 15 amino acids. For the CDR3, the DNA is TGTGCCAGTAGTTCTCCGGGACAGGTCTCCTACGAGCAGTACTTC. Its protein product is CASSSPGQVSYEQYF.

The chain has TRBV28 and TRBJ2-7; the D gene is possibly TRBD1 (6 bases). The V gene lost 4 bases and the J gene lost 2 bases, with 27 bases spanning the gap. CDR1 is MDHEN and CDR2 is SYDVKM in the germline V gene. CDR3 length equals 19 residues. For the CDR3, the DNA is TGTGCCAGCAGTTCCGACATAGGGGGTCTGAGACAAATTACCTACGAGCAGTACTTC. Its translation: CASSSDIGGLRQITYEQYF.

V usage is TRBV7-2 and J usage is TRBJ1-2; 8 nucleotides match TRBD1. This CDR3 region has 17 residues. Per germline, CDR1 SGHTA and CDR2 FQGNSA. Unmatched junction bases numbered 16, after V lost 5 bases and J lost 5 bases. CDR3 in DNA: TGTGCCAGCAGCCGGGACCCAACAGGGGGTGGACTGTATGGCTACACCTTC. This gives the protein CASSRDPTGGGLYGYTF.

The chain couples TRBV6-1 to TRBJ1-2; D possibly corresponds to TRBD1 (5 bases). This CDR3 has 12 amino acids. V was shortened by 3 bases and J by 7 bases, with 9 bases between the two germline ends. CDR1 is MNHNS and CDR2 is SASEGT in the germline V gene. This chain's CDR3 is CASSDRVGGYTF. Written as DNA, the CDR3 is TGTGCCAGCAGTGACAGGGTCGGTGGCTACACCTTC.

The chain combines TRBV28 with TRBJ2-1; 8 nucleotides align to TRBD2. Germline V lookup: CDR1 MDHEN, CDR2 SYDVKM. CDR3 size: 14 residues. Trimming removed 2 bases from V and 7 bases from J; junction bases left unmatched: 4. CDR3 sequence (DNA): TGTGCCAGCAGTTTAGCGGGAGGAGTGAATGAGCAGTTCTTC. It codes for CASSLAGGVNEQFF. Full variable domain (rest looked up from reference TRBV28 and TRBJ2-1): DVKVTQSSRYLVKRTGEKVFLECVQDMDHENMFWYRQDPGLGLRLIYFSYDVKMKEKGDIPEGYSVSREKKERFSLILESASTNQTSMYLCASSLAGGVNEQFFGPGTRLTVL.

This chain joins TRBV27 and TRBJ1-1; TRBD1 agrees at 8 bases. The ends lost 6 bases at V and 5 bases at J; junction bases unmatched: 5. The CDR3 contains 13 residues. In germline, CDR1 is MNHEY, CDR2 SMNVEV (reference sequence). The CDR3 protein is CASSQGARTEAFF. CDR3 bases: TGTGCCAGCAGCCAGGGGGCGAGGACTGAAGCTTTCTTT.

The table lists this clone with a few counts. The J gene is TRBJ1-1, the V gene TRBV19; D not certain. The CDR3 covers 12 residues. Trimming pared 5 bases from V and 13 bases from J, leaving 17 bases between. Per germline, CDR1 LNHDA and CDR2 SQIVND (reference sequence). The CDR3, as DNA: TGTGCCAGTAGTCTAATAGACGGGTTAGGTTTCTTT. It codes for CASSLIDGLGFF. Looking up the rest from reference TRBV19 and TRBJ1-1 gives the full variable domain: DGGITQSPKYLFRKEGQNVTLSCEQNLNHDAMYWYRQDPGQGLRLIYYSQIVNDFQKGDIAEGYSVSREKKESFPLTVTSAQKNPTAFYLCASSLIDGLGFFGQGTRLTVV.

The chain combines TRBV19 with TRBJ2-5; possible D gene TRBD2, 6 bases. V was clipped by 6 bases and J by 5 bases, with 16 bases between them. CDR3 length equals 14 residues. Germline-derived CDR1 and CDR2 are LNHDA and SQIVND (reference sequence). The CDR3 DNA follows: TGTGCCAGTAGAGTCGGGGGTTCGCAGGAGACCCAGTACTTC. Protein product: CASRVGGSQETQYF.

This clone showed up just a few times. This chain connects TRBV28 to TRBJ2-1; maybe TRBD1 (5 bases). Trimming removed 2 bases from V and 6 bases from J, with 8 bases in between. The CDR3 loop spans 13 amino acids. The germline CDR1 and CDR2 sequences are MDHEN and SYDVKM. CDR3 DNA sequence: TGTGCCAGCAGTTTACAGGGTGGCAATGAGCAGTTCTTC. This gives the protein CASSLQGGNEQFF.

Many counts were recorded for this clone. The chain uses TRBV30 and TRBJ1-5; a possible D gene is TRBD1 (5 bases). Trimming took off 1 base at V and 6 bases at J, with 7 bases between the two ends. The germline V gene has CDR1 GTSNPN and CDR2 SVGIG (reference sequence). This CDR3 is built from 12 residues. The CDR3 DNA reads TGTGCCTGGAGTGGGGGGGTTCAGCCCCAGCATTTT. Translation gives CAWSGGVQPQHF.

This clone was seen once. The chain has TRBV12-3 or TRBV12-4 and TRBJ2-7; possible D gene TRBD1, 5 bases. The CDR3 length is 13 residues. The V and J ends lost 6 bases and 0 bases respectively, with 9 bases between them. As DNA, the CDR3 is TGTGCCAGCAGCCAGGGAAACTCCTACGAGCAGTACTTC. Translated: CASSQGNSYEQYF.

V and J are TRBV25-1 and TRBJ1-2, with 9 nucleotides matching TRBD1. This CDR3 region has 13 residues. Trimming at V came to 5 bases and at J to 4 bases, leaving 2 bases not matched to a gene. Germline V gene lookup returns CDR1 MGHDK and CDR2 SYGVNS. DNA of the CDR3: TGTGCCAGCAGTAAGGACAGGGGCTATGGCTACACCTTC. Its translation: CASSKDRGYGYTF.

A single count supports this clone. This chain links TRBV15 with TRBJ2-1; the D gene is possibly TRBD2 (6 bases). Trimming took 5 bases from V and 7 from J, leaving 21 bases between them. This CDR3 spans 16 amino acids. Germline V gives CDR1 LNHNV, CDR2 YYDKDF (reference sequence). The CDR3 spells CATSGWGGREINEQFF. CDR3 bases: TGTGCCACCAGCGGATGGGGAGGACGGGAGATTAATGAGCAGTTCTTC.

The V gene is TRBV6-5, the J gene TRBJ1-4; TRBD1 matches 8 bases. Germline V gene lookup returns CDR1 MNHEY and CDR2 SVGAGI. V lost 4 bases to trimming and J lost 8 bases; unmatched junction nucleotides: 6. This CDR3 has 14 residues. As DNA, the CDR3 is TGTGCCAGCAGTTTCCGGGACAGGATAGAAAAACTGTTTTTT. It codes for CASSFRDRIEKLFF.

The chain is built from TRBV5-1 and TRBJ2-1; 7 positions match TRBD2. The germline CDR1 and CDR2 sequences are SGHRS and YFSETQ. The CDR3 runs to 16 residues. The J segment lost 8 bases and the V segment lost 3 bases, leaving 14 bases of the junction unmatched. The CDR3 bases are TGCGCCAGCAGCTCTCACCCAAGCGGGACTCGCGATGAGCAGTTCTTC. Translating it yields CASSSHPSGTRDEQFF.

This clone was observed a few times. The chain joins TRBV5-5 to TRBJ1-5, with a weak D call TRBD1 (5 bases). The CDR3 runs 15 residues. Trimming shortened V by 4 bases and J by 0 bases, and 11 bases separated the two germline ends. Germline assignment: CDR1 SGHKS and CDR2 YYEKEE (reference sequence). The CDR3, as DNA: TGTGCCAGCAGCGTAGGGGATATTAGCAATCAGCCCCAGCATTTT. It yields the protein CASSVGDISNQPQHF.